The entry that follows covers one TCR beta chain sequence. Germline CDR1 SSHAT, CDR2 FNYEAQ (reference sequence). Between the trimmed V and J ends, which lost 0 bases and 0 bases, there was a span of 9 bases. The CDR3 extends over 16 amino acids. This sample is part of a study of shared clonotypes between healthy human individuals. CD45RO-negative, CCR7-selected cells formed the naive CD8 fraction, which excluded terminally differentiated effector memory CD45RA+ cells. Clones were sequenced by immunoSEQ multiplex PCR, and TCRdb holds only the in-frame ones, with some missing. The sample has hundreds of thousands of clones, approximately 95% seen once.

Sequencing was performed on naive CD8+ T cells sorted from blood. The chain uses TRBV7-7 and TRBJ1-5; D is undetermined. The TCR was taken from a woman aged 30 to 39 in good health. The CDR3 here is CASSLAGGNSNQPQHF. CDR3 in DNA: TGTGCCAGCAGCTTAGCGGGAGGGAATAGCAATCAGCCCCAGCATTTT.